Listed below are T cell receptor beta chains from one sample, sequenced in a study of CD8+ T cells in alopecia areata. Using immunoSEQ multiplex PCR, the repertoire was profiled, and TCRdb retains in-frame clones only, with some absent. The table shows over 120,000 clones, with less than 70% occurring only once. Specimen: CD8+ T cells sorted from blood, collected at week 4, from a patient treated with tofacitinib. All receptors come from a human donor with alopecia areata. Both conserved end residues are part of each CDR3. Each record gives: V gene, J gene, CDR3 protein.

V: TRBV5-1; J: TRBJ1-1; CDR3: CASSSYADTEAFF
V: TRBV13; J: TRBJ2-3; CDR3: CASSFDRADTQYF
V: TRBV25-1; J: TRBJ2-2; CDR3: CASSGQENTGELFF
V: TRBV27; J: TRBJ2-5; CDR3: CASSLGPEETQYF
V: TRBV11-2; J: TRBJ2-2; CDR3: CASSFSWGPYTGELFF
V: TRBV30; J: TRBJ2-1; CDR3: CAWSLGAGGYNEQFF
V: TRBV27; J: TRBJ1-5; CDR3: CASSLGWSGQSNQPQHF
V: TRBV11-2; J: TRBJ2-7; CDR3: CASSWEYEQYF
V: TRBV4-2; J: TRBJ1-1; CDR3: CASSRQGPEAFF
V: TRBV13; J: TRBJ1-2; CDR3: CASSFRQEGPLGGYTF
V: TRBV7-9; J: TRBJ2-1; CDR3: CASSPDQGEQFF
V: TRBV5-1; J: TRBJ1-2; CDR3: CASSLEGSNYGYTF
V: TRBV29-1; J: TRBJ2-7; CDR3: CSVGDGSSYEQYF
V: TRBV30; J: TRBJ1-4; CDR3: CAWSVTGEKLFF
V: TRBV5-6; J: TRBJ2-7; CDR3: CASSFLGSSYEQYF
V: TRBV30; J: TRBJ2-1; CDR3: CAWSVTDNEQFF
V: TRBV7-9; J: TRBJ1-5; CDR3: CASSLGAEEQGNQPQHF
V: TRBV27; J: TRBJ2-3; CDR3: CASSLVRATDTQYF
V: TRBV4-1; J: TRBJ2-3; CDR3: CASSQDLAGGPDTQYF
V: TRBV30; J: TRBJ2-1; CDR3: CAWSVLGLDYNEQFF